The next 29 T cell receptor beta chains were all read from a single sample in a study of cytomegalovirus exposure and HLA in healthy donors. Use of 60 Vbeta and 13 Jbeta primers characterized the PCR. TCRdb's table, derived via immunoSEQ multiplex PCR, lists solely in-frame clones and lacks some. The table for this sample gives 190,000 or so clones. Sequenced sample: PBMCs. Every receptor here comes from a boy between 10 and 17 years old in good health and CMV-seronegative.

This chain uses TRBV7-3 with TRBJ2-5, with D possibly TRBD1 on 6 matching bases. V gave up 5 bases and J gave up 1 base, with 8 bases separating them. The V gene's germline CDR1 is SGHTA and CDR2 FQGTGA. This CDR3 contains 13 residues. CDR3 amino acids: CASSGGPQETQYF. The CDR3 nucleotides read TGTGCCAGCAGCGGGGGCCCCCAAGAGACCCAGTACTTC.

This chain joins TRBV29-1 and TRBJ1-1; the match to TRBD1 covers 7 bases. The germline V gene has CDR1 SQVTM and CDR2 ANQGSEA. Trimming removed 6 bases from V and 9 bases from J; junction bases left unmatched: 13. This CDR3 comprises 13 residues. This CDR3 is CSVGQQGNKKAFF. CDR3 coding DNA: TGCAGCGTCGGGCAACAGGGGAATAAAAAAGCTTTCTTT.

J is TRBJ2-3 and V is TRBV5-4, with 8 positions matching TRBD2. Germline V lookup: CDR1 SGHNT, CDR2 YYREEE (reference sequence). The CDR3 has 16 amino acids. The ends lost 4 bases at V and 0 bases at J; junction bases unmatched: 7. The CDR3 sequence is CASSSQRGRSTDTQYF. CDR3 sequence (DNA): TGTGCCAGCAGCAGCCAGCGGGGGCGAAGCACAGATACGCAGTATTTT. Full variable domain (outside the CDR3, taken from reference TRBV5-4 and TRBJ2-3): ETGVTQSPTHLIKTRGQQVTLRCSSQSGHNTVSWYQQALGQGPQFIFQYYREEENGRGNFPPRFSGLQFPNYSSELNVNALELDDSALYLCASSSQRGRSTDTQYFGPGTRLTVL.

This chain uses TRBV6-1 with TRBJ2-3, with 9 bases matching TRBD2. The V gene end was trimmed by 3 bases and the J gene end by 5 bases; junction bases not matched to a gene: 6. Germline CDR1 MNHNS, CDR2 SASEGT. The CDR3 is 15 amino acids. CDR3 bases: TGTGCCAGCAGTGACGGCGGGGGGGGAGGAGATACGCAGTATTTT. Residues: CASSDGGGGGDTQYF.

This chain links TRBV5-1 with TRBJ1-2; D unresolved. Between the trimmed V and J ends, which lost 4 bases and 3 bases, there was a span of 10 bases. The germline V gene encodes CDR1 SGHRS and CDR2 YFSETQ. The CDR3 covers 13 residues. In DNA, the CDR3 is TGCGCCAGCAGCGGCGGTAGCTACTATGGCTACACCTTC. Translated: CASSGGSYYGYTF.

J is TRBJ2-1 and V is TRBV5-4; 13 nucleotides agree with TRBD2. The trim removed 4 bases at V and 8 bases at J, leaving 6 bases unmatched. This CDR3 comprises 15 residues. Germline assignment: CDR1 SGHNT and CDR2 YYREEE (reference sequence). The CDR3 coding sequence is TGTGCCAGCAGCGCCACTAGCGGGGGGGGAGATGAGCAGTTCTTC. Translating it yields CASSATSGGGDEQFF.

This chain uses TRBV28 with TRBJ2-3; TRBD2 matches 14 bases. V was pared by 7 bases and J by 5 bases, with 5 bases of the junction left unmatched. There are 15 residues in the CDR3. The germline V gene encodes CDR1 MDHEN and CDR2 SYDVKM. The CDR3 region is CASTFGLAGGDTQYF. CDR3 nucleotides: TGTGCCAGCACCTTCGGACTAGCGGGGGGAGATACGCAGTATTTT.

CDR3 in amino acids: CASSYAGFNEKLFF. In DNA form, the CDR3 reads TGTGCCAGCAGCTACGCGGGGTTCAATGAAAAACTGTTTTTT. This chain connects TRBV7-9 to TRBJ1-4; D not resolved. Germline CDR1 and CDR2: SEHNR and FQNEAQ (reference sequence). The V end lost 4 bases, the J end lost 5 bases, and 11 bases lay between the germline ends. The CDR3 is made up of 14 amino acids.

The chain couples TRBV28 to TRBJ1-6; no clear D. The germline gives CDR1 MDHEN, CDR2 SYDVKM. CDR3 length: 14 amino acids. V was pared by 7 bases and J by 5 bases, with 12 bases between. Written as DNA, the CDR3 is TGTGCCAGCACCCCTTGGCCCCATAATTCACCCCTCCACTTT. This encodes CASTPWPHNSPLHF.

V usage is TRBV7-2 and J usage is TRBJ1-3; D possibly corresponds to TRBD1 (6 bases). Trimming stripped 4 bases from V and 4 bases from J, with 8 bases between. CDR3 length: 13 amino acids. Germline values: CDR1 SGHTA, CDR2 FQGNSA. For the CDR3, the DNA is TGTGCCAGCAGCTCGGACAGAGGAAACACCATATATTTT. This translates into CASSSDRGNTIYF.

The rearrangement links TRBV28 to TRBJ1-2; the match to TRBD1 covers 9 bases. CDR1 is MDHEN and CDR2 is SYDVKM in the germline V gene. This CDR3 contains 16 residues. V gave up 8 bases and J gave up 8 bases; unmatched junction bases: 18. CDR3 loop: CASCYSAGQGPGGYTF. CDR3 DNA sequence: TGTGCCAGCTGTTACTCTGCGGGACAGGGTCCGGGGGGCTACACCTTC.

The chain combines TRBV9 with TRBJ1-1; 10 bases are shared with TRBD1. CDR3 length equals 14 residues. The V segment lost 3 bases and the J segment 3 bases; nucleotides outside the gene matches: 2. Germline V gene data show CDR1 as SGDLS and CDR2 as YYNGEE. In DNA, the CDR3 is TGTGCCAGCAGCGACGGACAGGGGGACACTGAAGCTTTCTTT. Residues: CASSDGQGDTEAFF.

This sequence joins TRBV28 and TRBJ2-1, with 10 bases matching TRBD2. There are 14 residues in the CDR3. The V gene's germline CDR1 is MDHEN and CDR2 SYDVKM. V dropped 6 bases and J dropped 4; count of bases not matched to a gene: 3. The CDR3 DNA reads as TGTGCCAGCAGCCCAGCGGGGGGGTACAATGAGCAGTTCTTC. The encoded protein is CASSPAGGYNEQFF.

V and J are TRBV27 and TRBJ2-3; TRBD2 matches 10 bases. CDR1 and CDR2 from the germline V gene are MNHEY and SMNVEV (reference sequence). The J segment lost 7 bases and the V segment lost 8 bases, leaving 12 bases of the junction unmatched. The CDR3 covers 15 residues. CDR3 amino acids: CASYQPSGGYYTQYF. The CDR3 region has the DNA TGTGCCAGCTACCAACCTAGCGGGGGTTACTATACGCAGTATTTT.

The rearrangement joins TRBV9 to TRBJ2-2; a weak D match, TRBD1 (5 bases). The ends were cut back, 0 bases at V and 9 bases at J, with 15 bases in the middle. In germline, CDR1 is SGDLS, CDR2 YYNGEE. The CDR3 extends over 15 amino acids. The CDR3 DNA is TGTGCCAGCAGCGTAGGCGGCAGGGAACGTAGGGAGCTGTTTTTT. Translation: CASSVGGRERRELFF.

V gene TRBV14 combines with J gene TRBJ1-1, with D possibly being TRBD1 (5 bases). CDR1 is SGHDN, CDR2 FVKESK, per germline. The CDR3 is made up of 15 amino acids. Trimming pared 0 bases from V and 5 bases from J, leaving 13 bases between. The CDR3 loop reads CASSQDLGRRTEAFF. The CDR3, as DNA: TGTGCCAGCAGCCAAGACCTGGGGCGCAGGACTGAAGCTTTCTTT. The variable domain in full, completed from reference TRBV14 and TRBJ1-1, reads EAGVTQFPSHSVIEKGQTVTLRCDPISGHDNLYWYRRVMGKEIKFLLHFVKESKQDESGMPNNRFLAERTGGTYSTLKVQPAELEDSGVYFCASSQDLGRRTEAFFGQGTRLTVV.

The chain employs TRBV5-1 and TRBJ1-1; a weak D match, TRBD1 (5 bases). Between the trimmed V and J ends, which lost 1 base and 0 bases, there was a span of 19 bases. CDR3 length: 18 residues. Per germline, CDR1 SGHRS and CDR2 YFSETQ. CDR3 nucleotides: TGCGCCAGCAGCTTGAGAAGGGGCGCATCCCCAATGAACACTGAAGCTTTCTTT. Translating it yields CASSLRRGASPMNTEAFF.

The V call is TRBV28, the J call TRBJ2-7; D remains ambiguous. V was clipped by 8 bases and J by 4 bases, with 9 bases between them. The germline CDR1 and CDR2 sequences are MDHEN and SYDVKM. The CDR3 consists of 11 residues. CDR3 in amino acids: CASHTRYEQYF. CDR3 coding DNA: TGTGCCAGCCACACCAGATACGAGCAGTACTTC.

The genes are TRBV14 and TRBJ2-7, with a weak D call TRBD1 (6 bases). This CDR3 has 15 amino acids. V lost 3 bases, J lost 0 bases, and 12 bases lay in between. Germline V gives CDR1 SGHDN, CDR2 FVKESK. The CDR3 protein is CASSQGQGPSYEQYF. The CDR3 DNA reads as TGTGCCAGCAGCCAGGGTCAGGGGCCCTCCTACGAGCAGTACTTC.

This chain links TRBV7-9 with TRBJ1-1; TRBD1 matches 9 bases. In germline, CDR1 is SEHNR, CDR2 FQNEAQ (reference sequence). The CDR3 totals 12 residues. CDR3 sequence: CGVQGQGIVAFF. The CDR3 nucleotides are TGTGGCGTACAGGGACAGGGAATTGTGGCTTTCTTT.

The rearrangement joins TRBV15 to TRBJ2-1, with D unclear. Trimming stripped 0 bases from V and 4 bases from J, with 10 bases between. In germline, CDR1 is LNHNV, CDR2 YYDKDF (reference sequence). The CDR3 is 15 residues long. The CDR3: CATSRDRTTYNEQFF. CDR3 sequence (DNA): TGTGCCACCAGCAGAGATCGTACGACTTACAATGAGCAGTTCTTC.

V and J are TRBV7-9 and TRBJ2-1, with 11 positions matching TRBD2. This CDR3 is 15 amino acids long. Unmatched junction bases numbered 8, after V lost 5 bases and J lost 8 bases. The germline V gene encodes CDR1 SEHNR and CDR2 FQNEAQ (reference sequence). The CDR3 DNA reads as TGTGCCAGCAGCCAATCTAGCGGGGGGTACGATGAGCAGTTCTTC. As protein: CASSQSSGGYDEQFF. Looking up the rest from reference TRBV7-9 and TRBJ2-1 gives the full variable domain: DTGVSQNPRHKITKRGQNVTFRCDPISEHNRLYWYRQTLGQGPEFLTYFQNEAQLEKSRLLSDRFSAERPKGSFSTLEIQRTEQGDSAMYLCASSQSSGGYDEQFFGPGTRLTVL.

This rearrangement joins TRBV19 to TRBJ2-1; 12 positions agree with TRBD2. This CDR3 has 16 residues. CDR1 and CDR2 (germline): LNHDA, SQIVND (reference sequence). With 4 bases clipped from V and 3 bases from J, the junction kept 4 bases outside the gene matches. The CDR3 loop is CASSKRTSGDYNEQFF. In DNA form, the CDR3 reads TGTGCCAGTAGTAAAAGGACTAGCGGGGACTACAATGAGCAGTTCTTC.

The rearrangement links TRBV5-6 to TRBJ2-7, with D tentatively TRBD2 (5 bases). The germline CDR1 and CDR2 sequences are SGHDT and YYEEEE. This CDR3 is built from 13 residues. Trimming shortened V by 3 bases and J by 4 bases, and 11 bases separated the two germline ends. CDR3: CASSSRPGYEQYF. The CDR3 DNA follows: TGTGCCAGCAGCTCACGCCCGGGGTACGAGCAGTACTTC. Variable domain in full (rest from reference TRBV5-6 and TRBJ2-7): DAGVTQSPTHLIKTRGQQVTLRCSPKSGHDTVSWYQQALGQGPQFIFQYYEEEERQRGNFPDRFSGHQFPNYSSELNVNALLLGDSALYLCASSSRPGYEQYFGPGTRLTVT.

This sequence joins TRBV12-5 and TRBJ2-3; D may be TRBD1 (5 bases). V gave up 5 bases and J gave up 7 bases, with 13 bases separating them. This CDR3 region has 13 residues. Germline values: CDR1 LGHNT, CDR2 FRNRAP. CDR3 region: CASGPHRTNTQYF. CDR3 sequence (DNA): TGTGCTAGTGGTCCCCATCGGACAAATACGCAGTATTTT.

The chain recombines TRBV5-1 with TRBJ1-1, with D unresolved. The CDR3 runs 12 residues. With 2 bases removed from V and 7 bases from J, the gap between germline ends came to 9 bases. From germline, CDR1 is SGHRS and CDR2 YFSETQ. CDR3 sequence: CASSLEGSEAFF. The CDR3 region has the DNA TGCGCCAGCAGCTTAGAAGGGAGTGAAGCTTTCTTT.

On this clone itself: The junction departs from the called germline gene at one end, perhaps through a read error. Different DNA sequences within this sample yield the same CDR3. This rearrangement joins TRBV6-6 to TRBJ1-2; D not certain. This CDR3 has 14 residues. Looked up from germline, CDR1 is MNHNY and CDR2 is SVGAGI (reference sequence). CDR3 residues: CASSDGPQYSGCTF. CDR3 sequence (DNA): TGTGCTAGCAGTGACGGTCCCCAGTATTCGGGTTGCACCTTC.

The chain employs TRBV5-6 and TRBJ1-5, with 10 positions matching TRBD1. Germline lookup yields CDR1 SGHDT and CDR2 YYEEEE. The length of the CDR3 is 16 residues. The trim removed 4 bases at V and 1 base at J, leaving 5 bases unmatched. DNA of the CDR3: TGTGCCAGCAGCCACTGGACAGGGGGAAGCAATCAGCCCCAGCATTTT. Its protein is CASSHWTGGSNQPQHF. The whole variable domain, remainder taken from reference TRBV5-6 and TRBJ1-5, is DAGVTQSPTHLIKTRGQQVTLRCSPKSGHDTVSWYQQALGQGPQFIFQYYEEEERQRGNFPDRFSGHQFPNYSSELNVNALLLGDSALYLCASSHWTGGSNQPQHFGDGTRLSIL.

The rearrangement joins TRBV19 to TRBJ2-1; 10 bases agree with TRBD1. CDR3 length equals 17 residues. Looked up from germline, CDR1 is LNHDA and CDR2 is SQIVND (reference sequence). Trimming took 8 bases from V and 9 from J; bases not matched to a gene: 19. The DNA for the CDR3 is TGTGCCAGTCATGCTCTTGCTGACAGGGGGCTTTCTGGTGAGCAGTTCTTC. Amino acid sequence: CASHALADRGLSGEQFF.